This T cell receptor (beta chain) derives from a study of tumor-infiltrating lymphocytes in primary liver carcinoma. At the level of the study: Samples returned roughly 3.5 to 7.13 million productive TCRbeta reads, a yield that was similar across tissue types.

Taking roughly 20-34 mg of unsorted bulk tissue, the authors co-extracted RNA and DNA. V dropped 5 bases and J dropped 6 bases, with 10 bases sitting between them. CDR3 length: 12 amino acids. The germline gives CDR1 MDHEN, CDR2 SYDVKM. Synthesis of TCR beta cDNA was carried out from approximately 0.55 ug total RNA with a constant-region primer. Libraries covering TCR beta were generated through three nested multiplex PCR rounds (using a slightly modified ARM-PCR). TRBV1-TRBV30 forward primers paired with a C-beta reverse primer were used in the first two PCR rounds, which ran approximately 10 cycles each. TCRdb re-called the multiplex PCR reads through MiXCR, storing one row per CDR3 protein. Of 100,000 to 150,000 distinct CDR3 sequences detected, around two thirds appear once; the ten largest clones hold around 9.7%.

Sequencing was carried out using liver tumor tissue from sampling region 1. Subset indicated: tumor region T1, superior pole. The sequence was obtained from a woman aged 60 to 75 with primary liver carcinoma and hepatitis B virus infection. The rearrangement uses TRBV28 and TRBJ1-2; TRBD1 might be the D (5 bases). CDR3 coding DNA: TGTGCCAGCAGTCGACAGCCAAATGGCTACACCTTC. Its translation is CASSRQPNGYTF.